The entry that follows covers one TCR beta chain sequence. Its specificity is not known. The junction and the germline gene differ at one end; a read error may be behind it. This record belongs to a study of blood T cells in healthy people across ages. The CDR3 covers 16 residues. Germline V gives CDR1 MNHNY, CDR2 SVGAGI (reference sequence). It was with a sample-barcoded 5' primer and a J-beta primer mix that a second PCR of roughly 6 to 12 cycles was run. TCRdb used MiXCR to reprocess the 5' RACE reads, holding one entry per CDR3 protein. Of about 600,000 distinct CDR3 sequences listed, more than 45% are singletons. Findings and limits, study-wide: Without sorted subsets, naive and antigen-experienced compartments could not be conclusively compared. Age brought a roughly linear fall in TCR beta diversity measured per million T cells.

The sample providers were healthy Caucasian people from Russia, aged roughly 6 to 95. No fewer than 7 million PBMCs went into each sample. The material sequenced was blood. J is TRBJ2-7 and V is TRBV6-6; 11 positions agree with TRBD2. The receptor was isolated from an elderly man in good health. The CDR3 region has the DNA TGTGCCAGCAGTTACTTAGCGGGGGGGCCCCCCTACGAGCGGTACTTC. Its protein is CASSYLAGGPPYERYF.